This T cell receptor (beta chain) was identified during a study of lymphopenia after photon versus proton radiotherapy. V was shortened by 1 base and J by 8 bases, with 16 bases between the two germline ends. This CDR3 comprises 15 residues. Germline CDR1 is LGHNA and CDR2 is YSLEER. Produced via immunoSEQ multiplex PCR; TCRdb's table is partial and in-frame only. The table lists about 5,000 clones, more than 75% of them singletons, with less than 20% in the top ten. This TCR was recovered from a man aged 30 to 39 with gastric cancer. This specimen was peripheral blood, taken from a patient treated with photon-based radiotherapy. The chain joins TRBV4-3 to TRBJ2-3; no definite D call. Here the CDR3 DNA reads TGCGCCAGCAGCCAAGTTTCAACTGACCCCGGTACGCAGTATTTT. Translation: CASSQVSTDPGTQYF.